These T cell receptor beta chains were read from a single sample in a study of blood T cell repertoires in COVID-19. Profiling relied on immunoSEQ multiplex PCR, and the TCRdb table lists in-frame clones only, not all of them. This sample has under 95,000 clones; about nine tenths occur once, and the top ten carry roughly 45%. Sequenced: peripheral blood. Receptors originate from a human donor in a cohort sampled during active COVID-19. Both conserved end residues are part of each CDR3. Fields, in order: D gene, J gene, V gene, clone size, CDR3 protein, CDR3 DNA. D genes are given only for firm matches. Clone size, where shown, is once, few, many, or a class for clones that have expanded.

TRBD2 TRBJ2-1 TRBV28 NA CASSSLPLGGNEQFF TGTGCCAGCAGTTCCCTCCCCCTGGGGGGGAATGAGCAGTTCTTC
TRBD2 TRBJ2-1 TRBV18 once CASSPPSSGGSYNEQFF TGTGCCAGCTCACCACCGTCTAGCGGGGGCTCCTACAATGAGCAGTTCTTC
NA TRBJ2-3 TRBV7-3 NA CASSPAQRGFAATQYF TGTGCCAGCAGCCCAGCCCAGCGAGGTTTCGCAGCTACGCAGTATTTT
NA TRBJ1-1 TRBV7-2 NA CASSSKSGIKAFF TGTGCCAGCAGCTCCAAGTCAGGGATAAAAGCTTTCTTT
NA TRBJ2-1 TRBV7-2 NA CASSLGTAYNEQFF TGTGCCAGCAGCTTGGGGACTGCCTACAATGAGCAGTTCTTC
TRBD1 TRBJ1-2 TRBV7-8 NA CASSLTGTGARYGYTF TGTGCCAGCAGCTTAACCGGGACAGGGGCGAGGTATGGCTACACCTTC
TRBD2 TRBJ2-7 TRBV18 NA CASSPTSGSSYEQYF TGTGCCAGCTCACCGACTAGCGGGAGCTCCTACGAGCAGTACTTC
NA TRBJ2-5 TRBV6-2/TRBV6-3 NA CASSQSPQETQYF TGTGCCAGCAGTCAGTCCCCCCAAGAGACCCAGTACTTC
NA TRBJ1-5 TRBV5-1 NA CASSSEGLQPQHF TGCGCCAGCAGCTCGGAGGGGCTTCAGCCCCAGCATTTT
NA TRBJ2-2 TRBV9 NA CASSFPGEAGELFF TGTGCCAGCAGCTTCCCTGGGGAGGCCGGGGAGCTGTTTTTT
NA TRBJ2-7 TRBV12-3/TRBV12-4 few CASSPAGRGEQYF TGTGCCAGCAGTCCGGCCGGCAGGGGTGAGCAGTACTTC
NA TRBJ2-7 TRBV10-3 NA CAISESSRAREQYF TGTGCCATCAGTGAGTCTTCGAGGGCACGCGAGCAGTACTTC
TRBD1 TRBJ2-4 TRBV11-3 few CASSSGQATNIQYF TGTGCCAGCAGCTCGGGACAGGCGACAAACATTCAGTACTTC
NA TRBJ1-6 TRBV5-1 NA CASSPGRGFNSPLHF TGCGCCAGCAGCCCGGGCCGAGGGTTTAATTCACCCCTCCACTTT
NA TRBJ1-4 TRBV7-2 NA CASSYRDTGEKLFF TGTGCCAGCAGCTACCGGGACACGGGGGAAAAACTGTTTTTT
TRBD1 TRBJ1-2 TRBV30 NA CAWSVPGQPYGYTF TGTGCCTGGAGTGTACCGGGACAGCCCTATGGCTACACCTTC
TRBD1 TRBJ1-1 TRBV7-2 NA CASSRTGGTEAFF TGTGCCAGCAGCCGAACAGGGGGCACTGAAGCTTTCTTT
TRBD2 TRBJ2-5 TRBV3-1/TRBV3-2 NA CASSHWGTSGGRPQETQYF TGTGCCAGCAGCCATTGGGGGACTAGCGGGGGGCGACCCCAAGAGACCCAGTACTTC